The T cell receptor beta chain under discussion was sequenced for a study of technical replicates of blood from a handful of donors (dated by TCRdb to the late 2010s). Library preparation was by the immunoSEQ multiplex PCR assay. TCRdb carries this immuneACCESS record with in-frame sequences only. Its versions omit some clonotypes, under half of them owing to an unresolved V gene in the studies checked, with the rest unexplained. Recorded for this sample are roughly 87,000 clones; around nine tenths of them occurred a single time. The ten largest clonotypes hold about 0.39% of the sample. This clone was counted a single time. Its recognized antigen is unknown. No per-base quality is available; no much larger clone lies one base away. There are 16 amino acids in the CDR3, from cysteine to phenylalanine inclusive. Left in the record is the CDR3 DNA by itself, 48 bases read in frame from the first base. The V and J ends are trimmed by 3 bases and 0 bases, leaving 12 bases between them.

Specimen: T cells isolated from PBMCs. This sequence uses TRBV23-1 and TRBJ2-4, with TRBD1 as a weak D call on 6 bases. TRBV23-1 is treated as an ORF (open reading frame) with a function not yet certain. The sequence was collected from a human donor in good health. The CDR3 in this case is CASSQDSPLAKNIQYF. Here is the DNA: TGCGCCAGCAGTCAGGACAGCCCGTTAGCCAAAAACATTCAGTACTTC.